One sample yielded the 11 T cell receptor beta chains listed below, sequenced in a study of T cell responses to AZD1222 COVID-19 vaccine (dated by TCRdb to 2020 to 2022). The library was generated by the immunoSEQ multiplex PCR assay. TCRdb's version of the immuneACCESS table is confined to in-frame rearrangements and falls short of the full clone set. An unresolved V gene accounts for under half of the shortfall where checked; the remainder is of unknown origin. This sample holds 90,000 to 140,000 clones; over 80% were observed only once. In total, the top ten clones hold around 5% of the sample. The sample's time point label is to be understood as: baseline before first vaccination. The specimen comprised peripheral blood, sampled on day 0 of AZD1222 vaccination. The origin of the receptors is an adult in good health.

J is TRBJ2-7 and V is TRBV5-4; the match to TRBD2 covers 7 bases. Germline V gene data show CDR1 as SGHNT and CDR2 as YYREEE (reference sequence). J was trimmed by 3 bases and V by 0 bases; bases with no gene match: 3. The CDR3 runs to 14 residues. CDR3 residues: CASSLDGGDYEQYF. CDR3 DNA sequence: TGTGCCAGCAGCTTGGATGGGGGGGACTACGAGCAGTACTTC.

CDR3 nucleotide sequence: TGTGCCGCCCTTTCAGACTCCTACGAGCAGTACTTC. It codes for CAALSDSYEQYF. The rearrangement uses TRBV10-3 and TRBJ2-7, with D uncertain. Trimming removed 11 bases at V and 0 bases at J, with 11 bases between. The germline V gene encodes CDR1 ENHRY and CDR2 SYGVKD. The CDR3 covers 12 residues.

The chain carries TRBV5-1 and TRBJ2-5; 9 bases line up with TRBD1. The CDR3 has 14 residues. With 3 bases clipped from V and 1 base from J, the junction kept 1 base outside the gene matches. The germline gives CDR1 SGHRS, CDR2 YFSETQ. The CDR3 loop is CASSSGQGQETQYF. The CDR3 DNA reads TGCGCCAGCAGCTCGGGACAGGGCCAAGAGACCCAGTACTTC.

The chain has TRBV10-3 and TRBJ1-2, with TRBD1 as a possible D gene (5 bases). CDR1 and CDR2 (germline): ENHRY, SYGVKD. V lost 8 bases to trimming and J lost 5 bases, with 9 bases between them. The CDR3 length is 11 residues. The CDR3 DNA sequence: TGTGCCATCGGGGCGGATTATGGCTACACCTTC. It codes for CAIGADYGYTF.

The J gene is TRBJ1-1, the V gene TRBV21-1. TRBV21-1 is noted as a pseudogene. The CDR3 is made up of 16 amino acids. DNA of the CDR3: TGTGCCAGCCATGCTGCTTGGGCTCCTGGGGACACTGAAGCTTTCTTT. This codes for CASHAAWAPGDTEAFF.

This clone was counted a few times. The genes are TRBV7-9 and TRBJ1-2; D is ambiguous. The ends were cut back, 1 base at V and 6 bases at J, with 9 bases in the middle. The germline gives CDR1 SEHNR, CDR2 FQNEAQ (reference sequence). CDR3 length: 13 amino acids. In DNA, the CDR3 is TGTGCCAGCAGCTTAGTCACGGTCGATGGCTACACCTTC. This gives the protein CASSLVTVDGYTF.

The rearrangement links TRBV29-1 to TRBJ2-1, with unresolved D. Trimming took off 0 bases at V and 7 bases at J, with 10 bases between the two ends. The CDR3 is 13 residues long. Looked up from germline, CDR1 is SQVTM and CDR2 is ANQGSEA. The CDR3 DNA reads TGCAGCGTTGAAGATCGGGTGGGGAATGAGCAGTTCTTC. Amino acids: CSVEDRVGNEQFF.

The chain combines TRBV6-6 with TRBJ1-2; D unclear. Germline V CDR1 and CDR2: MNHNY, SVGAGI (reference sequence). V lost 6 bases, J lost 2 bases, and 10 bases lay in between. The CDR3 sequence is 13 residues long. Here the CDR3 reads CASRLDGNYGYTF. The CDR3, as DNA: TGTGCCAGCAGGCTGGACGGCAACTATGGCTACACCTTC.

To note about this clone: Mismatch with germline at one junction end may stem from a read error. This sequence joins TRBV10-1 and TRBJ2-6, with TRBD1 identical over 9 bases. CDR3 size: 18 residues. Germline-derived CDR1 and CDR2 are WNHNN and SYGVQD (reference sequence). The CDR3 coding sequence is TGCGCCAGCTGTGACACGACAGGGGGAGATACTGGGGCCAACGTCCTGACTTTC. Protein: CASCDTTGGDTGANVLTF.

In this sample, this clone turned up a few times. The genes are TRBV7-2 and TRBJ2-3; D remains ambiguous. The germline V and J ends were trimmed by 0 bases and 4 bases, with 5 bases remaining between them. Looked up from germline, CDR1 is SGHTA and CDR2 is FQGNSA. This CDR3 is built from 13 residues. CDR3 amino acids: CASSLAYADTQYF. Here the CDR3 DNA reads TGTGCCAGCAGCTTAGCGTACGCAGATACGCAGTATTTT.

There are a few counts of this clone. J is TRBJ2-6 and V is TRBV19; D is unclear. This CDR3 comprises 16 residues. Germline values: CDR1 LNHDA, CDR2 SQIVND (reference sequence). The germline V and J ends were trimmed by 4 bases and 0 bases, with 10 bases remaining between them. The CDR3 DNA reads TGTGCCAGTAGTAATTATCGAAGCTCTGGGGCCAACGTCCTGACTTTC. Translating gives CASSNYRSSGANVLTF.